The source of this TCR beta chain is a study of T cells expressing NK-cell markers. Study summary: CD3+CD56+NKG2C+, CD3+CD56+NKG2C- and CD3+CD56-NKG2C+ T cells, once sorted, supplied the TCR beta repertoires. The sequencing cohort of eight donors included seven HCMV-seropositive individuals and one seronegative individual.

In regard to this clonotype: Its antigen is unidentified.

Study-wide points: A handful of donors showed these clonotypes also leading the CD3+CD56-NKG2C+ fraction.

TCRdb reprocessed the 5' RACE reads, with one entry per CDR3 protein and no DNA. The sample totals more than 400,000 distinct CDR3 sequences. What was sequenced was blood T cells: a sorted CD56 or NKG2C T cell subset, CD4+ or CD8+ T cells, or bulk PBMC T cells (not recorded which). The receptor's source is a woman between 18 and 70 years old in good health.

The CDR3 loop is CASSLTPSGSGAGELFF. The chain uses TRBV7-3 and TRBJ2-2; TCRdb outputs TRBD2, but without DNA this stays unchecked. CDR1 is SGHTA, CDR2 FQGTGA, per germline. This CDR3 spans 17 amino acids.